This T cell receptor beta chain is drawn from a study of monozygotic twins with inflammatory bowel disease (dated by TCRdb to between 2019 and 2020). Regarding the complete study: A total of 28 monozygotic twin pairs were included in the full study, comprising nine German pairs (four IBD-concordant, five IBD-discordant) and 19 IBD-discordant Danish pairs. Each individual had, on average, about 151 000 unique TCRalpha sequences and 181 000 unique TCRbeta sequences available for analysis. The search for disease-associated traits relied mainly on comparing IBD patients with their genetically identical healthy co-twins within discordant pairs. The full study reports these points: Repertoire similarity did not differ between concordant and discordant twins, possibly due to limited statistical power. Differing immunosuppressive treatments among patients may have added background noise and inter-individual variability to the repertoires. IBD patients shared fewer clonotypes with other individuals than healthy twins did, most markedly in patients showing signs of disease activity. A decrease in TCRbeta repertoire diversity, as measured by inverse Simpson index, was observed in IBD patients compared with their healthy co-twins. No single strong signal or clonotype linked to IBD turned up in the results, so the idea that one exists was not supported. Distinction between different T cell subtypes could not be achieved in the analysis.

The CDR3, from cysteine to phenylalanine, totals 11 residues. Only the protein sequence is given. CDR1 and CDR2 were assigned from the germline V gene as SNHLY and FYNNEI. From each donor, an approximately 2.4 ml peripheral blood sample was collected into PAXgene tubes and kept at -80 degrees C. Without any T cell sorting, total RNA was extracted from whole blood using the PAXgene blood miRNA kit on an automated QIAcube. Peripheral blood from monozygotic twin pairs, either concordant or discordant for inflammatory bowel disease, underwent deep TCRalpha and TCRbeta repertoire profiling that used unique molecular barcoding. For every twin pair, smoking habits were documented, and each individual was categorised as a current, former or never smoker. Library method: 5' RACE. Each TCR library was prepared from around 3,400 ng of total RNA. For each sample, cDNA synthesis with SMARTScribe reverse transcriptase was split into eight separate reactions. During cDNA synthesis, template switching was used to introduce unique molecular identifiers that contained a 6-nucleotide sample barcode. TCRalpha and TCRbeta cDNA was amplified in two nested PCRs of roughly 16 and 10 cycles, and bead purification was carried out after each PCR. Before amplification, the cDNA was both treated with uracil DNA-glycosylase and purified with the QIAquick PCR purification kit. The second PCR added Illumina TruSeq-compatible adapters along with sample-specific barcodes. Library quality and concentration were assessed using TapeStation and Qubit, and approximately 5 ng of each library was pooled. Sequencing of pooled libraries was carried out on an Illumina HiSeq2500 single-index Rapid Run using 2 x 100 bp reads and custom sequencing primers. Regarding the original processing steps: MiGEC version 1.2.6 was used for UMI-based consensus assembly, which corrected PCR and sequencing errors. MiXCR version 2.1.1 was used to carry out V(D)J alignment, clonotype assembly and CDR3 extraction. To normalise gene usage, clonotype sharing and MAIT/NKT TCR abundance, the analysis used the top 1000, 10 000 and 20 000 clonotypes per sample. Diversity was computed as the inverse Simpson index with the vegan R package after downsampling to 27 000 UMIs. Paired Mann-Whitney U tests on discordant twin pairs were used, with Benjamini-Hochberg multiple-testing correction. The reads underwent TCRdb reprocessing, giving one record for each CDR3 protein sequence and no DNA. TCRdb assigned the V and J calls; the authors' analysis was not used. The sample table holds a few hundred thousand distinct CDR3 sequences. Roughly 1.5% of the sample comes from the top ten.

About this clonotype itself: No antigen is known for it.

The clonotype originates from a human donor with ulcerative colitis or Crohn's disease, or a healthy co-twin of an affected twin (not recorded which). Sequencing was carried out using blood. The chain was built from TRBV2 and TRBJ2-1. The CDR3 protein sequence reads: CASPNKAEQFF.